The source of this T cell receptor (beta chain) is a study of T-cell reconstitution after alpha-beta-depleted transplantation in children (dated by TCRdb to 2016 to 2018). About the investigation overall: The study quantitatively tracked T-cell immune reconstitution after TCRalphabeta/CD19-depleted allogeneic hematopoietic cell transplantation in children using TCR repertoire profiling.

Overall study results and their limits: The frequencies of hyperexpanded clones fell over the following months, and after one year, T-cell counts and TCRbeta diversity were mostly attributed to newly produced T cells. The apparently early alphabetaT-cell count recovery about two months after transplant was reportedly dependent on only several hundred rapidly expanded clones derived from non-depleted graft cells. In some patients, high TCRbeta diversity at day 60 was attributed to recipient T cells and intrathymic progenitors that had survived conditioning.

Taken from cysteine to phenylalanine, the CDR3 has 17 residues. CDR3 DNA only is kept here, 51 bases in frame from base 1. V is pared back by 4 bases and J by 0 bases, with 16 bases lying between the germline termini. From a lookup of the germline V gene, CDR1 and CDR2 are SGHRS and YFSETQ. Many counts were recorded for this clonotype. No antigen is known for it. No per-base quality is available; no much larger clone lies one base away. The library came from PCR. Instrument on record: Illumina HiSeq 2500. TCR libraries were prepared with molecular barcoding, using unique molecular identifiers to normalize TCRbeta repertoire quantification. TCRdb applied fastp at Q25 and MiXCR to the public reads, then kept only in-frame beta chains. Entries that share a CDR3 protein sequence are merged under the most common genes and DNA. In this sample the table shows 210,000 or so distinct CDR3 sequences, 11% of which occur a single time. The ten largest clones represent 28% of the sample.

The treatment or condition label of this sample denotes: allogeneic hematopoietic cell transplantation with graft depleted of TCRalphabeta T cells and CD19 B cells. The transplant recipients were children given TCRalphabeta/CD19-depleted allogeneic hematopoietic cell grafts. The sample in question was PBMCs, obtained before TCRalphabeta/CD19-depleted stem cell transplant. The TCR comes from a child younger than two with acute myeloid leukemia, due to receive a stem cell transplant. Recombination joined TRBV5-1 with TRBJ2-2, and perhaps TRBD2 as D gene, on 7 matching bases. The CDR3 protein sequence reads: CASSPLVGGPNTGELFF. The nucleotides read TGCGCCAGCAGCCCCCTTGTGGGGGGGCCGAACACCGGGGAGCTGTTTTTT.